This T cell receptor (beta chain) was identified during a study of glioma-infiltrating T cells. Findings of the study overall: Gliomas, especially low-grade, showed above-expected tissue-blood divergence; non-neoplastic patients showed below. Tissue and blood shared very few CDR3 sequences.

The CDR3 is made up of 14 amino acids. Germline values: CDR1 DFQATT, CDR2 SNEGSKA (reference sequence). TCR alpha and beta CDR3 regions were amplified from RNA using iRepertoire nested multiplex PCR. Input was 100-400 ng of tissue mRNA or PBMC total RNA. TCRdb processed the multiplex PCR reads anew with MiXCR; each CDR3 protein has one entry. Here the sample spans some 180,000 distinct CDR3 sequences, approximately 30% being singletons. This clonotype was observed a handful of times. What it recognizes is unknown. The germline gene is not matched at one end of the junction; a read error may be the cause.

The V and J genes are TRBV20-1 and TRBJ1-1; 9 nucleotides agree with TRBD1. Sequenced sample: glioma tissue, nonneoplastic brain tissue, or PBMCs (not recorded which). This receptor was taken from a human donor with low-grade glioma or glioblastoma, undergoing nonglioma brain surgery, or in good health (not recorded which). As DNA, the CDR3 is TGCAGTGCTAGAACGGACAGGGGATGGATTGAAGCTCTCTTT. This encodes CSARTDRGWIEALF.